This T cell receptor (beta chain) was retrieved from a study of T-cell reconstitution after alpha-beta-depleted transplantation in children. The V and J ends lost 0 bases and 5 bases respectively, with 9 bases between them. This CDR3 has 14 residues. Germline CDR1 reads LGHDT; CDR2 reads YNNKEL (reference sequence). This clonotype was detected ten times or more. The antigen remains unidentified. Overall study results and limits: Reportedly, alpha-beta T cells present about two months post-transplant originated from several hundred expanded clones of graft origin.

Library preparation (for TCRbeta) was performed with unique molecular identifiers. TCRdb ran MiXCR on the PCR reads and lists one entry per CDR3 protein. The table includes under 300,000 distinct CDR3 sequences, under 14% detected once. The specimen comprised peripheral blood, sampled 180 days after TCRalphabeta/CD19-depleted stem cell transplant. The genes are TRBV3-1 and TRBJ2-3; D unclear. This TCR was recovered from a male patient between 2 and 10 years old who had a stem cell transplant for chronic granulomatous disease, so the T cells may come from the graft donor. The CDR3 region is CASSQDVAEDTQYF. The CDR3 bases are TGTGCCAGCAGCCAAGATGTCGCAGAAGATACGCAGTATTTT.